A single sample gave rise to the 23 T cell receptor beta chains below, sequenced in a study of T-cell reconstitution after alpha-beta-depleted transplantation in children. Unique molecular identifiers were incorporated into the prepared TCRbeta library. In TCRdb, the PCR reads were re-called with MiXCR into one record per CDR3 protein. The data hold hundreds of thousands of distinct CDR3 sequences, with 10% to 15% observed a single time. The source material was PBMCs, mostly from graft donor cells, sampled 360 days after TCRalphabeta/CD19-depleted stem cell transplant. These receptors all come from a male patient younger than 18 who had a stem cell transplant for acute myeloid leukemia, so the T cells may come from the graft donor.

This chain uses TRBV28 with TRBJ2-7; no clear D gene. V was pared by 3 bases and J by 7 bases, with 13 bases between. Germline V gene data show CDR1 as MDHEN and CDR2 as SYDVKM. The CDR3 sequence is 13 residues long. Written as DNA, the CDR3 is TGTGCCAGCAGTTTCGTCTTGGGGTTAGAGCAGTACTTC. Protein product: CASSFVLGLEQYF.

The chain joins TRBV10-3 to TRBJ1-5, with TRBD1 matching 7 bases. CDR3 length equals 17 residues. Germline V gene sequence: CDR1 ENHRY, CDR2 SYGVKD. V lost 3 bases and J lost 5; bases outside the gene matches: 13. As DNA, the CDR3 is TGTGCCATCAGTGAAGGAGGGGGCCCAAGGTTGGATCAGCCCCAGCATTTT. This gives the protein CAISEGGGPRLDQPQHF.

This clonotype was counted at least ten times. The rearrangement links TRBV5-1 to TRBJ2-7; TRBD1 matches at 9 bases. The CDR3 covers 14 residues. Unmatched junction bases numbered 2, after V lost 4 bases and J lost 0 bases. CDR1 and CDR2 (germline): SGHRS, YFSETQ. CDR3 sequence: CASSLQGASYEQYF. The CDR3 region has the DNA TGCGCCAGCAGCCTACAGGGGGCCTCCTACGAGCAGTACTTC.

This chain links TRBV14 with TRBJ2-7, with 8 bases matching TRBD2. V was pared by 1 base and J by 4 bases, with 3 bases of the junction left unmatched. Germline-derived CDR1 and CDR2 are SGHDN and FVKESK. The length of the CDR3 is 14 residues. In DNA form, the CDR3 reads TGTGCCAGCAGCCAAGTAGCGGGATATTACGAGCAGTACTTC. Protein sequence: CASSQVAGYYEQYF.

This CDR3 is CASSPSRWVAPGEAFF. As DNA, the CDR3 is TGTGCCAGCAGCCCATCCCGATGGGTGGCCCCCGGGGAAGCTTTCTTT. The chain recombines TRBV3-1 with TRBJ1-1; D ambiguous. Between the trimmed V and J ends, which lost 4 bases and 8 bases, there was a span of 23 bases. Germline V gene lookup returns CDR1 LGHDT and CDR2 YNNKEL (reference sequence). CDR3 size: 16 residues.

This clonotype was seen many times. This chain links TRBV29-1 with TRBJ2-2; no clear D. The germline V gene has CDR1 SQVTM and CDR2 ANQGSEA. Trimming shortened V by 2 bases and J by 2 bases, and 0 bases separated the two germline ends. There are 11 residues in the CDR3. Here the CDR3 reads CSVENTGELFF. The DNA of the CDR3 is TGCAGCGTTGAAAACACCGGGGAGCTGTTTTTT.

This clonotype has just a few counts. The CDR3 DNA is TGCGCCAGCAGACCAATTTTTAGCGGGAGGGCGTCCACAGATACGCAGTATTTT. Residues: CASRPIFSGRASTDTQYF. The chain employs TRBV5-1 and TRBJ2-3, with 11 bases aligning to TRBD2. CDR1 SGHRS and CDR2 YFSETQ come from the germline V gene. With 5 bases clipped from V and 2 bases from J, the junction kept 13 bases outside the gene matches. This CDR3 spans 18 amino acids.

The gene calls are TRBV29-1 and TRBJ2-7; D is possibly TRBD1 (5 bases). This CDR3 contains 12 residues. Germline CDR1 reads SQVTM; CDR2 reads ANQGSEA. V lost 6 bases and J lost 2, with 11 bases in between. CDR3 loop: CSVQDVTYEQYF. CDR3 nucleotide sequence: TGCAGCGTACAGGACGTTACCTACGAGCAGTACTTC.

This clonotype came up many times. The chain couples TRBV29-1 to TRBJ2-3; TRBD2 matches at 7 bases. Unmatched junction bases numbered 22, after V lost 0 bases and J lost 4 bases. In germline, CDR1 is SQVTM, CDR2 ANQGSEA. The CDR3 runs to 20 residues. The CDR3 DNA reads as TGCAGCGTTGAAGATCGCAGTTACGGGAGGCTGGGGGGACGGTCAGATACGCAGTATTTT. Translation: CSVEDRSYGRLGGRSDTQYF.

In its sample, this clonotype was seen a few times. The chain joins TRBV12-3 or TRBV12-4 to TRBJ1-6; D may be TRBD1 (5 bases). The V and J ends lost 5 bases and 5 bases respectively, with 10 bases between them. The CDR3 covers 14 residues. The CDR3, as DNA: TGTGCCAGCAGTCCCGGGACGGATAATTCACCCCTCCACTTT. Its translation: CASSPGTDNSPLHF.

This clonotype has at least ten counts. The CDR3 DNA reads as TGTGCCAGCAGCCGCGCTCCTTGGGACACCGGGGAGCTGTTTTTT. It is translated as CASSRAPWDTGELFF. V and J are TRBV11-2 and TRBJ2-2, with D unresolved. In germline, CDR1 is SGHAT, CDR2 FQNNGV. Trimming stripped 5 bases from V and 3 bases from J, with 13 bases between. The CDR3 totals 15 residues.

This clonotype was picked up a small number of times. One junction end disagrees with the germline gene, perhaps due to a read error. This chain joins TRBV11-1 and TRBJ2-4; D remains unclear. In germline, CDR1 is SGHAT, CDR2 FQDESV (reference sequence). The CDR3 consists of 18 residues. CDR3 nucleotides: TGTTCCAGCAGCCTCCCGTGGGGTCAATCGGTAGCCAAAAACATTCAGTACTTC. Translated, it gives CSSSLPWGQSVAKNIQYF.

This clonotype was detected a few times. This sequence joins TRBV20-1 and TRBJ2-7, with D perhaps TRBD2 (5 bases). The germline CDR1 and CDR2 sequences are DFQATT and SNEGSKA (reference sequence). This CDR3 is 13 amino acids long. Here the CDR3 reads CRVRVGSSYEQYF. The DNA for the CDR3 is TGCAGGGTTCGTGTGGGGAGCTCCTACGAGCAGTACTTC.

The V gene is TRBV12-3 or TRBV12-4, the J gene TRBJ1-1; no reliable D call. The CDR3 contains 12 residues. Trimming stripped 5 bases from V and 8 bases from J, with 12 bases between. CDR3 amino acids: CASSRISAEAFF. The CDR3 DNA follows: TGTGCCAGCAGTCGGATCTCGGCAGAAGCTTTCTTT.

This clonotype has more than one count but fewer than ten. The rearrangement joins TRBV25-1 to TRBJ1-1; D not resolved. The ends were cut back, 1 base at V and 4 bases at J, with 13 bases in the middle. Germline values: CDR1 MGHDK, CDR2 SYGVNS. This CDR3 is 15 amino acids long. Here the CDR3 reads CASSEWVGLGTEAFF. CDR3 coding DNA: TGTGCCAGCAGTGAATGGGTGGGTTTGGGCACTGAAGCTTTCTTT.

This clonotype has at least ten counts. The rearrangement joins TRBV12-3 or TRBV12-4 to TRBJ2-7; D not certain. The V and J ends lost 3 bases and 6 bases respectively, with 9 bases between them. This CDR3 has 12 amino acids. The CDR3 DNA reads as TGTGCCAGCAGTTTTTTTGGATTCGAGCAGTACTTC. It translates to CASSFFGFEQYF.

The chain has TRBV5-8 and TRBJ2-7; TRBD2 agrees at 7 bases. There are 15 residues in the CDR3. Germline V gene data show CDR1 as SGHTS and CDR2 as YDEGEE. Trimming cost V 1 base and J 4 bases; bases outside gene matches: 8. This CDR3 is CASSLWEGVLYEQYF. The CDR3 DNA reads TGTGCCAGCAGCTTGTGGGAGGGCGTCTTGTACGAGCAGTACTTC. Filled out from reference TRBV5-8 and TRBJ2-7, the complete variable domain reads EAGVTQSPTHLIKTRGQQATLRCSPISGHTSVYWYQQALGLGLQFLLWYDEGEERNRGNFPPRFSGRQFPNYSSELNVNALELEDSALYLCASSLWEGVLYEQYFGPGTRLTVT.

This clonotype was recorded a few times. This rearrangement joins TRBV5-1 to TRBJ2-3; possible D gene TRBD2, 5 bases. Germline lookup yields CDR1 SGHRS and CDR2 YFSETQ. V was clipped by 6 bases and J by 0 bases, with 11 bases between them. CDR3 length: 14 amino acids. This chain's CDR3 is CASTVGASTDTQYF. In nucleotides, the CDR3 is TGCGCCAGCACGGTGGGAGCTAGCACAGATACGCAGTATTTT.

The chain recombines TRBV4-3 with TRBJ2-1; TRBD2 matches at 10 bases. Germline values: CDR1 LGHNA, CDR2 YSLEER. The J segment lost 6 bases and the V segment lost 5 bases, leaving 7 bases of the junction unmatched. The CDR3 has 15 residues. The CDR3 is CASSYGLAVINEQFF. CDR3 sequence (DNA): TGCGCCAGCAGCTACGGACTAGCGGTGATCAATGAGCAGTTCTTC.

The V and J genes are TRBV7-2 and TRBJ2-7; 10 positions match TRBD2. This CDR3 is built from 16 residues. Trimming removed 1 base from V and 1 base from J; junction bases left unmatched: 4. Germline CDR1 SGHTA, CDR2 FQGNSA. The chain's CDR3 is CASSLVSAGGSYEQYF. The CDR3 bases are TGTGCCAGCAGCTTAGTTTCAGCGGGAGGGTCCTACGAGCAGTACTTC.

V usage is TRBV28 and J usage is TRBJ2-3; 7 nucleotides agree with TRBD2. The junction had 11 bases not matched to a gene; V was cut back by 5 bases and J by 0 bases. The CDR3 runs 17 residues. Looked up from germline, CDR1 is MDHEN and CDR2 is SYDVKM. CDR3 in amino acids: CASSPLGLAASTDTQYF. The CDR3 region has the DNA TGTGCCAGCAGTCCCCTAGGGCTAGCGGCTAGCACAGATACGCAGTATTTT.

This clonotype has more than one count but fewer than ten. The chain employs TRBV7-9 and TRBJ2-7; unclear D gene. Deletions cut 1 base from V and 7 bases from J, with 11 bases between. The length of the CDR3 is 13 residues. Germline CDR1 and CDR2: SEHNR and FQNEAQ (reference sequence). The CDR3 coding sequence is TGTGCCAGCAGCTTAGGGCCCGAGGTAGAGCAGTACTTC. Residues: CASSLGPEVEQYF.

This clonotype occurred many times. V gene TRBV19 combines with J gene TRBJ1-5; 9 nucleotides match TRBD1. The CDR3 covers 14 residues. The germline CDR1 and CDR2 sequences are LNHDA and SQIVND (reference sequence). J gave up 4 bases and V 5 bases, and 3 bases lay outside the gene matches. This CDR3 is CASSETGGNQPQHF. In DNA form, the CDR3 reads TGTGCCAGTAGTGAGACAGGGGGGAATCAGCCCCAGCATTTT.